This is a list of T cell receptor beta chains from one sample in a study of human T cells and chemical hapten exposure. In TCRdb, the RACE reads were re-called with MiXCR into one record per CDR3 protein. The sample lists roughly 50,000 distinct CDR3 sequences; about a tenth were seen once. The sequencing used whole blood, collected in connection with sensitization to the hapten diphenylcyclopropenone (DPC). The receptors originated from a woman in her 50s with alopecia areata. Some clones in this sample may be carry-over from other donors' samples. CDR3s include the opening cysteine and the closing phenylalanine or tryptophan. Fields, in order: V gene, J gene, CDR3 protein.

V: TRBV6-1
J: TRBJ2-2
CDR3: CAIGRGVNTGELFF

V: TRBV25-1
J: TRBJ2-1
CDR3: CASSEYGGPPGNEQFF

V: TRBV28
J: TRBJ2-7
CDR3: CASSLSAYYEQYF

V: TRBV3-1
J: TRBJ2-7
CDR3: CASSQEGDTYEQYF

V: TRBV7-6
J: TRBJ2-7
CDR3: CASSKGQGANEQYF

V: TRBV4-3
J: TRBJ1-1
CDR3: CASSLTGSEAFF

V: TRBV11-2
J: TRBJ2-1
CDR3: CASSSARDYHFEQFF

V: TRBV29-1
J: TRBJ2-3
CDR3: CSVDGVGATDTQYF

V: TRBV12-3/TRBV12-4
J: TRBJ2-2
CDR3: CASSFTWNTGELFF

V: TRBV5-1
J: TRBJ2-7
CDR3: CASSMSGGSYEQYF

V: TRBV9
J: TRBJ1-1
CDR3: CASSGSKTSENTEAFF

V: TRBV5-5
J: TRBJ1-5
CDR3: CASSLGVSGEPQHF

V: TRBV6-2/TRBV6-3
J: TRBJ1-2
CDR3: CASSPQGNYGYTF

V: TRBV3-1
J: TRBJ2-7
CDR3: CASRSRGSSYEQYF

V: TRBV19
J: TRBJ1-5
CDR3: CASSIGTYSNQPQHF

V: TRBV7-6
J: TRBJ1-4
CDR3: CASNPQPGRIEKLFF

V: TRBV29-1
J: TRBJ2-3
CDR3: CSVAKAGGGDTQYF

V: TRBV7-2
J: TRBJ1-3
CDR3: CASSLFSENTIYF

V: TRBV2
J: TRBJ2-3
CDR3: CASSETWGGLLGTDTQYF

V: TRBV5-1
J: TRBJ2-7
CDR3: CASSLGTEQYEQYF

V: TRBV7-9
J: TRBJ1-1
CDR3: CASSLTESTEAFF

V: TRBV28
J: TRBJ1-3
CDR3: CASKKGGTGNTIYF

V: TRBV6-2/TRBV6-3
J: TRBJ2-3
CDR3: CASKLLGSPTDTQYF

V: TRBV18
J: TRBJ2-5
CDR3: CASSPTGGQETQYF

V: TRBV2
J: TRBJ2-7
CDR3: CASSAGLVGVYEQYF

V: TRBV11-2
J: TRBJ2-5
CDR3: CASSPTTIQETQYF

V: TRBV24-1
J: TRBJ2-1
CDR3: CATSDWTREQFF

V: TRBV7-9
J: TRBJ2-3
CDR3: CASSFEQVGTDTQYF

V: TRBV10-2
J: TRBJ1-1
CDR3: CASGFSTGNTEAFF